Sequencing of this T cell receptor beta chain was carried out in a study of T cell changes during pregnancy in multiple sclerosis. Sequenced by immunoSEQ multiplex PCR; TCRdb stores in-frame clones only, minus some. The sample carries approximately 70,000 clones, about 90% recorded once. The germline gives CDR1 SEHNR, CDR2 FQNEAQ (reference sequence). This CDR3 is built from 15 residues. With V trimmed by 5 bases and J by 2 bases, 7 bases remained unmatched. The receptor's source is a female donor with multiple sclerosis, enrolled in a pregnancy study. The chain has TRBV7-9 and TRBJ2-7, with 9 nucleotides matching TRBD1. The sample here was peripheral blood, taken after pregnancy. CDR3 sequence: CASSGTGNPTYEQYF. CDR3 DNA: TGTGCCAGCAGCGGGACAGGGAATCCAACCTACGAGCAGTACTTC.